This entry lists 25 T cell receptor beta chains sequenced from one sample in a study of blood T cell repertoires in COVID-19. Measured with immunoSEQ multiplex PCR; TCRdb has only the in-frame clones, and not every one. The sample lists about 220,000 clones, approximately 85% occurring once. The sequencing sample was made of peripheral blood. The source is a woman aged 70-85 years with COVID-19, enrolled during active disease.

This chain links TRBV21-1 with TRBJ1-2; the D call of TRBD1 is as the table states it, not checked on the DNA. TRBV21-1 is noted as a pseudogene. CDR3 length: 17 residues. In DNA, the CDR3 is TGTGCCAGCAACAACCGGGACACGAAGGGACCTAACTATGGCTACACCTTC. This codes for CASNNRDTKGPNYGYTF.

This clone was observed a handful of times. The J gene is TRBJ1-6, the V gene TRBV7-9; D might be TRBD1 (5 bases). CDR3 length: 16 residues. Germline CDR1 reads SEHNR; CDR2 reads FQNEAQ (reference sequence). V was cut by 6 bases and J by 8 bases, with 20 bases left in between. CDR3 amino acids: CASSLGEGGWDSPLHF. For the CDR3, the DNA is TGTGCCAGCAGTCTAGGGGAGGGAGGTTGGGATTCACCCCTCCACTTT.

The V gene is TRBV3-1 (or the pseudogene TRBV3-2), the J gene TRBJ1-2, with 9 bases that match TRBD1. Unmatched junction bases numbered 7, after V lost 0 bases and J lost 8 bases. Germline CDR1 is LGHDT and CDR2 is YNNKEL (reference sequence). This CDR3 comprises 15 residues. CDR3 sequence reads: CASSQDLGTGNGYTF. The CDR3, as DNA: TGTGCCAGCAGCCAAGATCTTGGGACAGGGAACGGCTACACCTTC.

The chain links TRBV6-6 to TRBJ2-1; 9 bases fit TRBD2. Trimming cost V 5 bases and J 7 bases; bases outside gene matches: 9. Germline lookup yields CDR1 MNHNY and CDR2 SVGAGI (reference sequence). The CDR3 sequence is 15 residues long. The CDR3, as DNA: TGTGCCAGCAGTATCCTCGGCGGGGGGGGGAATGAGCAGTTCTTC. It encodes CASSILGGGGNEQFF.

In DNA form, the CDR3 reads TGCGCCAGCAGCCAAGTATCATCAGGGGGCCGACCGGGGGGGCCCCAGCATTTT. Its translation: CASSQVSSGGRPGGPQHF. V gene TRBV4-1 combines with J gene TRBJ1-5, with 8 positions matching TRBD1. CDR1 MGHRA and CDR2 YSYEKL come from the germline V gene. V was clipped by 1 base and J by 9 bases; unmatched bases: 17. The CDR3 has 18 residues.

The V call is TRBV6-2 or TRBV6-3, the J call TRBJ2-2; D may be TRBD1 (5 bases). Germline V gene data show CDR1 as MNHEY and CDR2 as SVGEGT. V was clipped by 0 bases and J by 4 bases, with 21 bases between them. The CDR3 runs 19 residues. The CDR3 spells CASSYSVPAGRVITGELFF. DNA of the CDR3: TGTGCCAGCAGTTACTCCGTCCCCGCCGGCAGGGTGATCACCGGGGAGCTGTTTTTT.

V gene TRBV6-4 combines with J gene TRBJ2-7; 8 nucleotides line up with TRBD1. Germline V lookup: CDR1 MRHNA, CDR2 SNTAGT. J was trimmed by 1 base and V by 8 bases; bases with no gene match: 4. The CDR3 is 13 amino acids. Here the CDR3 reads CASVDRGSYEQYF. In nucleotides, the CDR3 is TGTGCCAGCGTAGACAGGGGTTCCTACGAGCAGTACTTC.

V gene TRBV3-1 (or the pseudogene TRBV3-2) combines with J gene TRBJ2-1, with 11 bases aligning to TRBD2. CDR3 length equals 15 residues. Trimming took 3 bases from V and 7 from J; bases not matched to a gene: 5. From germline, CDR1 is LGHDT and CDR2 YNNKEL (reference sequence). CDR3 residues: CASSHPGLAANEQFF. The CDR3 DNA sequence: TGTGCCAGCAGCCACCCGGGACTAGCGGCTAATGAGCAGTTCTTC.

This clone was recorded once. V gene TRBV6-2 or TRBV6-3 combines with J gene TRBJ1-2, with 7 bases lining up with TRBD1. CDR3 size: 15 residues. The ends lost 4 bases at V and 2 bases at J; junction bases unmatched: 7. Germline V gene lookup returns CDR1 MNHEY and CDR2 SVGEGT. In DNA form, the CDR3 reads TGTGCCAGCAGTTTGGGCCCACAGGGGAACTATGGCTACACCTTC. Translated: CASSLGPQGNYGYTF.

Comments on this clone: The sample holds other DNA sequences that translate to the same CDR3. The genes are TRBV5-1 and TRBJ1-6; perhaps TRBD1 as D (5 bases). CDR1 is SGHRS and CDR2 is YFSETQ in the germline V gene. Trimming cost V 1 base and J 5 bases, with 10 bases left between them. The CDR3 extends over 15 amino acids. Here the CDR3 reads CASSLTGSNNSPLHF. DNA for the CDR3: TGCGCCAGCAGCTTGACAGGCTCAAATAATTCACCCCTCCACTTT.

The rearrangement joins TRBV27 to TRBJ2-4; 7 positions match TRBD1. CDR1 is MNHEY, CDR2 SMNVEV, per germline (reference sequence). CDR3 size: 15 residues. Losses at the gene ends were 5 bases for V and 6 bases for J; bases not matched to a gene: 10. CDR3 loop: CASSQRQGLGNIQYF. CDR3 coding DNA: TGTGCCAGCAGTCAAAGACAGGGCCTGGGAAACATTCAGTACTTC.

The V and J genes are TRBV6-2 or TRBV6-3 and TRBJ2-7, with a weak D call TRBD1 (8 bases). The CDR3 contains 15 residues. Trimming stripped 6 bases from V and 1 base from J, with 16 bases between. Germline CDR1 and CDR2: MNHEY and SVGEGT. CDR3 sequence (DNA): TGTGCCAGCAGCGACAGGGGACTAACTTCCTACGAGCAGTACTTC. Translated: CASSDRGLTSYEQYF.

V gene TRBV7-2 combines with J gene TRBJ1-2, with TRBD1 identical over 8 bases. CDR1 and CDR2 from the germline V gene are SGHTA and FQGNSA. V lost 5 bases and J lost 1; bases outside the gene matches: 3. CDR3 size: 14 residues. CDR3 DNA sequence: TGTGCCAGCAGCCTGGACAGGGTTAACTATGGCTACACCTTC. It codes for CASSLDRVNYGYTF. Supplemented by reference TRBV7-2 and TRBJ1-2, the full variable domain reads GAGVSQSPSNKVTEKGKDVELRCDPISGHTALYWYRQSLGQGLEFLIYFQGNSAPDKSGLPSDRFSAERTGGSVSTLTIQRTQQEDSAVYLCASSLDRVNYGYTFGSGTRLTVV.

The chain carries TRBV27 and TRBJ1-5; possible D gene TRBD1, 6 bases. This CDR3 contains 14 residues. Germline-derived CDR1 and CDR2 are MNHEY and SMNVEV (reference sequence). Trimming left V 2 bases short and J 7 bases short, with 12 bases between. The CDR3 here is CASSLGGAGQPQHF. CDR3 nucleotides: TGTGCCAGCAGTTTAGGGGGCGCAGGACAGCCCCAGCATTTT.

The rearrangement uses TRBV19 and TRBJ1-2; TRBD1 agrees at 9 bases. This CDR3 comprises 17 residues. CDR1 is LNHDA and CDR2 is SQIVND in the germline V gene (reference sequence). Unmatched junction bases numbered 10, after V lost 1 base and J lost 4 bases. The CDR3 is CASSIAGTGSTGYGYTF. CDR3 coding DNA: TGTGCCAGTAGTATAGCCGGGACAGGGTCGACGGGCTATGGCTACACCTTC.

The chain is built from TRBV5-6 and TRBJ2-7; D unresolved. CDR1 and CDR2 (germline): SGHDT, YYEEEE. V lost 3 bases to trimming and J lost 4 bases, with 5 bases between them. The CDR3 length is 11 residues. This CDR3 reads CASSYRYEQYF. As DNA, the CDR3 is TGTGCCAGCAGCTATCGGTACGAGCAGTACTTC.

This sequence joins TRBV29-1 and TRBJ2-5; perhaps TRBD2 as D (6 bases). Germline CDR1 and CDR2: SQVTM and ANQGSEA. The CDR3 spans 12 residues. V shed 7 bases and J shed 1 base, with 10 bases lying between them. The CDR3 sequence is CSASRGQETQYF. CDR3 bases: TGCAGCGCCTCGCGGGGCCAAGAGACCCAGTACTTC.

V is TRBV11-3 and J is TRBJ1-6, with a possible D match to TRBD1 (6 bases). The CDR3 is 12 residues long. Between the trimmed V and J ends, which lost 6 bases and 10 bases, there was a span of 10 bases. Germline loops: CDR1 SGHNT, CDR2 YENEEA. The CDR3 loop reads CASRVGGSPLHF. The CDR3 nucleotides read TGTGCCAGCAGGGTTGGGGGCTCACCCCTCCACTTT.

The V and J genes are TRBV6-2 or TRBV6-3 and TRBJ2-7; 7 positions match TRBD2. The CDR3 spans 17 residues. Losses at the gene ends were 0 bases for V and 0 bases for J; bases not matched to a gene: 8. CDR1 and CDR2 (germline): MNHEY, SVGEGT. The CDR3 loop reads CASSYSVSAGISYEQYF. CDR3 DNA sequence: TGTGCCAGCAGTTACTCAGTATCAGCGGGAATCTCCTACGAGCAGTACTTC.

In this sample, this clone turned up a few times. The V call is TRBV9, the J call TRBJ2-3, with D perhaps matching TRBD2 (7 bases). The CDR3 runs 16 residues. Germline V gene sequence: CDR1 SGDLS, CDR2 YYNGEE. The germline V and J ends were trimmed by 4 bases and 2 bases, with 17 bases remaining between them. CDR3 nucleotides: TGTGCCAGCAGCCAAGGGGGGGGGCTTTACACAGATACGCAGTATTTT. Amino acid sequence: CASSQGGGLYTDTQYF.

The chain combines TRBV9 with TRBJ2-1; 14 bases line up with TRBD2. The CDR3 sequence is 16 residues long. CDR1 is SGDLS, CDR2 YYNGEE, per germline. The V segment lost 4 bases and the J segment 7 bases; nucleotides outside the gene matches: 7. In nucleotides, the CDR3 is TGTGCCAGCAGCTTGGGACTAGCGGGGGTGGAAAATGAGCAGTTCTTC. It yields the protein CASSLGLAGVENEQFF.

The chain combines TRBV7-9 with TRBJ1-1; 8 bases agree with TRBD1. The CDR3 totals 15 residues. The germline V gene encodes CDR1 SEHNR and CDR2 FQNEAQ (reference sequence). The V segment lost 2 bases and the J segment 4 bases; nucleotides outside the gene matches: 6. Here the CDR3 DNA reads TGTGCCAGCAGCTTATTCGGACAGGGCTCCACTGAAGCTTTCTTT. It codes for CASSLFGQGSTEAFF.

V is TRBV6-2 or TRBV6-3 and J is TRBJ2-3, with 12 bases identical to TRBD2. The V and J ends lost 4 bases and 1 base, in that order; junction bases with no gene match: 0. Germline V lookup: CDR1 MNHEY, CDR2 SVGEGT. The length of the CDR3 is 15 residues. The CDR3 DNA follows: TGTGCCAGCAGTTGGACTAGCGGGGGCACAGATACGCAGTATTTT. Translating it yields CASSWTSGGTDTQYF.

The J gene is TRBJ1-4, the V gene TRBV9, with D perhaps matching TRBD1 (5 bases). CDR1 is SGDLS and CDR2 is YYNGEE in the germline V gene. CDR3 length: 17 amino acids. V was trimmed by 0 bases and J by 3 bases, leaving 15 bases between them. In DNA form, the CDR3 reads TGTGCCAGCAGCGTAGGGGCGGGGAGAGGGGCTAATGAAAAACTGTTTTTT. It translates to CASSVGAGRGANEKLFF. The full variable domain, completed using reference TRBV9 and TRBJ1-4, is DSGVTQTPKHLITATGQRVTLRCSPRSGDLSVYWYQQSLDQGLQFLIQYYNGEERAKGNILERFSAQQFPDLHSELNLSSLELGDSALYFCASSVGAGRGANEKLFFGSGTQLSVL.

The chain links TRBV6-2 or TRBV6-3 to TRBJ2-7, with a tentative D call TRBD2 (5 bases). V dropped 3 bases and J dropped 8 bases, with 26 bases sitting between them. The CDR3 spans 17 residues. Germline values: CDR1 MNHEY, CDR2 SVGEGT. CDR3 residues: CASSYRSLDSRGAKQYF. The CDR3 DNA follows: TGTGCCAGCAGTTATAGGTCCCTGGACTCCCGGGGTGCCAAGCAGTACTTC.